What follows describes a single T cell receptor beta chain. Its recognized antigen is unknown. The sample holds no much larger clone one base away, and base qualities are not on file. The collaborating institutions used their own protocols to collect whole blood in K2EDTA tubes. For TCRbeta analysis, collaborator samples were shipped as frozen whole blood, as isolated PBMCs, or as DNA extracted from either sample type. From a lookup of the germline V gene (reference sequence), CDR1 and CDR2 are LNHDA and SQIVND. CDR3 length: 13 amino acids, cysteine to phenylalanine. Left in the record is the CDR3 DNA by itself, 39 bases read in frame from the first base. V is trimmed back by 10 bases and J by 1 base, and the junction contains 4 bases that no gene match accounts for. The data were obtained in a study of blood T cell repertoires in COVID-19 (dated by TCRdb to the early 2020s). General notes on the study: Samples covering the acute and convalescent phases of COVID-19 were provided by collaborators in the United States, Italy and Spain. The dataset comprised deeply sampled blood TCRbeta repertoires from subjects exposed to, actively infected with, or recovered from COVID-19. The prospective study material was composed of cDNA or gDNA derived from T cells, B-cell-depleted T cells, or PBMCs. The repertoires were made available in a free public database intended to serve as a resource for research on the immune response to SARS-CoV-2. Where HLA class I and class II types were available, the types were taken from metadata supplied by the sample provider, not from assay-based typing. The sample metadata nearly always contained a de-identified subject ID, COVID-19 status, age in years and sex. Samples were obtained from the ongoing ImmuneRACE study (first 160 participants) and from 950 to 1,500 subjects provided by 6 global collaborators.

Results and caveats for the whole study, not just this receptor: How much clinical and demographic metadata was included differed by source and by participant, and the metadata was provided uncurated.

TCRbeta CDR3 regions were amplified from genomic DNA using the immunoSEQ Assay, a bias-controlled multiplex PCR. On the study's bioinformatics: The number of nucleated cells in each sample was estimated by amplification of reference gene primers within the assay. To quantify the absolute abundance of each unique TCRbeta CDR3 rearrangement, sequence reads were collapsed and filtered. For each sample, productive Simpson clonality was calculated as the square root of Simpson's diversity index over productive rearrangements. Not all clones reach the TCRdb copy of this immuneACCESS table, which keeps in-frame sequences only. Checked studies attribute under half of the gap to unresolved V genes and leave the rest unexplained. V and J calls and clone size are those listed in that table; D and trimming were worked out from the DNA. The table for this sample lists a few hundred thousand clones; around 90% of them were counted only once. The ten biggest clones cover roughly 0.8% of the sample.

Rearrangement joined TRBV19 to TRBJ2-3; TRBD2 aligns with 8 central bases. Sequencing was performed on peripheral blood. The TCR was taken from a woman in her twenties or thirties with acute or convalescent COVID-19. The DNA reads TGTGCCACGTGGCGGGGGGGCACAGATACGCAGTATTTT. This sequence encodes CATWRGGTDTQYF.